The rows below give T cell receptor beta chains drawn from one sample of a study of blood T cell repertoires in COVID-19. Assay: immunoSEQ multiplex PCR; the TCRdb copy retains only in-frame clones and omits some. The sample lists about 530,000 clones, about 89% occurring once. The sequenced sample was peripheral blood. These receptors came from a woman aged 45-60 years with COVID-19, enrolled during active disease. Both conserved end residues are part of each CDR3. The order of the fields is clone size, V gene, J gene, D gene, CDR3 DNA, CDR3 protein. D genes are given only for firm matches. Clone size is shown for a subset of rows, as once, few, many or a class of expanded clone.

-	TRBV7-2	TRBJ2-7	-	TGTGCCAGCAGCTTAGTACAGTCTGGGTTCGACGAGCAGTACTTC	CASSLVQSGFDEQYF
-	TRBV7-9	TRBJ2-7	-	TGTGCCAGCACCGAATGGAACGGGATTCAAGGCTACGAGCAGTACTTC	CASTEWNGIQGYEQYF
-	TRBV4-1	TRBJ2-2	TRBD2	TGCGCCAGCAGCCTAAGCCCACCCTCTGGGGGGGTGGGCGGGGAGCTGTTTTTT	CASSLSPPSGGVGGELFF
-	TRBV10-2	TRBJ2-3	-	TGCGCCAGCAGTGAGGTGGCGGGTAGCACAGATACGCAGTATTTT	CASSEVAGSTDTQYF
-	TRBV30	TRBJ1-4	TRBD1	TGTGCCTGGAGAGACAGGGGGCGAACTAATGAAAAACTGTTTTTT	CAWRDRGRTNEKLFF
-	TRBV4-1	TRBJ1-5	-	TGCGCCAGCACCTTCTGGGAGGGCGGCTTGAGCAATCAGCCCCAGCATTTT	CASTFWEGGLSNQPQHF
-	TRBV28	TRBJ2-5	-	TGTGCCAGCAGTGTTAGAGAGACCCAGTACTTC	CASSVRETQYF
-	TRBV28	TRBJ1-2	-	TGTGCCAGCAGTTTGGGCCTTGTGGGCAGAGGCTACACCTTC	CASSLGLVGRGYTF
-	TRBV19	TRBJ2-3	TRBD1	TGTGCCAGTAGTCGGACAGGGGGCCACACAGATACGCAGTATTTT	CASSRTGGHTDTQYF
few	TRBV12-3/TRBV12-4	TRBJ2-1	-	TGTGCCAGCAGTTTGGGAAGAGAGGGGGAGTTCTTC	CASSLGREGEFF
-	TRBV12-3/TRBV12-4	TRBJ1-5	-	TGTGCCAGCAGCTTTAGCAATCAGCCCCAGCATTTT	CASSFSNQPQHF